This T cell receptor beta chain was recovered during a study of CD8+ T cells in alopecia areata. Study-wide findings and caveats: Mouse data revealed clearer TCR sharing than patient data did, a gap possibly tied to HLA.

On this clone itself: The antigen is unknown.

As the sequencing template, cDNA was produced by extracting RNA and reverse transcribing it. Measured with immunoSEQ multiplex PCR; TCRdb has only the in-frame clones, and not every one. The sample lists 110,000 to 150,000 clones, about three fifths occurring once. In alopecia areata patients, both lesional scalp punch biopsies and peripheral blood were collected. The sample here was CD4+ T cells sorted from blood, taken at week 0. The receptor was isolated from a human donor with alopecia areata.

In DNA, the CDR3 is TGTGCCTGGAACCCCCGGGGGGCGGTCTATGGCTACACCTTC. Translation: CAWNPRGAVYGYTF. The rearrangement uses TRBV30 and TRBJ1-2; D may be TRBD1 (6 bases). V lost 4 bases and J 4 bases, leaving 16 bases between the germline ends. The CDR3 contains 14 residues. Germline V CDR1 and CDR2: GTSNPN, SVGIG (reference sequence).